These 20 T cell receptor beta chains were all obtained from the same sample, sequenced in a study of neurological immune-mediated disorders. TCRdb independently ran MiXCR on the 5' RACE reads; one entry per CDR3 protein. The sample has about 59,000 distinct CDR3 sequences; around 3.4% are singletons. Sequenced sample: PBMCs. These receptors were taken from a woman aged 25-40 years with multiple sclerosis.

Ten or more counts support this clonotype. The CDR3 sequence is CSANPLWEIQETQYF. Written as DNA, the CDR3 is TGCAGTGCTAACCCTCTTTGGGAGATCCAAGAGACCCAGTACTTC. This chain joins TRBV20-1 and TRBJ2-5; perhaps TRBD2 as D (5 bases). The CDR3 is 15 amino acids. From germline, CDR1 is DFQATT and CDR2 SNEGSKA (reference sequence). V lost 4 bases and J lost 1, with 16 bases in between.

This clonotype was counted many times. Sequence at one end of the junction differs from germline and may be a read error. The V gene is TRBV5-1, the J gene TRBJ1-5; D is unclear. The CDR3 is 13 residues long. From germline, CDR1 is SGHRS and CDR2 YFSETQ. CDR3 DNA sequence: TGCGCCAGCAGCTTGACACCCAATCAGCCCCAGAATTTT. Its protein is CASSLTPNQPQNF.

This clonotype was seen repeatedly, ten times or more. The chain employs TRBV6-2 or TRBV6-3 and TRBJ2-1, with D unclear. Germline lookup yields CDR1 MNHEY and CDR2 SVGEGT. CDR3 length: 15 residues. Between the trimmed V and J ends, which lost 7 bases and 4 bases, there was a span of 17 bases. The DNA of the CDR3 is TGTGCCAGCATCGGCCCCGTAAACCCTTACAATGAGCAGTTCTTC. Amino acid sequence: CASIGPVNPYNEQFF.

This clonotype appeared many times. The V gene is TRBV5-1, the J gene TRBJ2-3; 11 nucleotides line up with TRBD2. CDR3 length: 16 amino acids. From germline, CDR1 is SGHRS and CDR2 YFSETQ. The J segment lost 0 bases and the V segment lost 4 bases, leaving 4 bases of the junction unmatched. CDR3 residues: CASSVTSGVSTDTQYF. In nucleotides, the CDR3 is TGCGCCAGCAGCGTGACTAGCGGGGTTAGCACAGATACGCAGTATTTT.

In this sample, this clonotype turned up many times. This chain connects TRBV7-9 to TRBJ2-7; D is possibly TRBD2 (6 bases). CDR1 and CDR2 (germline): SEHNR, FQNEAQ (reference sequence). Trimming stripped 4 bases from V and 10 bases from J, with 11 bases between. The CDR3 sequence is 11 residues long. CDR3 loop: CASSSGTVQYF. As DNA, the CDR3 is TGTGCCAGCAGCTCCGGGACTGTACAGTACTTC.

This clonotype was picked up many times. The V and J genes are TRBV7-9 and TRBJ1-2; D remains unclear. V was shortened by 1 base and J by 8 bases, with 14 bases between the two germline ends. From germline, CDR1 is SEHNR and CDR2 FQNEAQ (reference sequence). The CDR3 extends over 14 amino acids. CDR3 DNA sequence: TGTGCCAGCAGCTTAGGGGTAGGGATGGCCGGCTACACCTTC. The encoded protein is CASSLGVGMAGYTF.

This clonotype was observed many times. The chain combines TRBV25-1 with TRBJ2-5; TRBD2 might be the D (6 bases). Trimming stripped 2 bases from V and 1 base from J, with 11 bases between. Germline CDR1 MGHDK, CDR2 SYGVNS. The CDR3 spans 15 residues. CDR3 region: CASSEPGLRQETQYF. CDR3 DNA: TGTGCCAGCAGTGAACCGGGACTCCGCCAAGAGACCCAGTACTTC.

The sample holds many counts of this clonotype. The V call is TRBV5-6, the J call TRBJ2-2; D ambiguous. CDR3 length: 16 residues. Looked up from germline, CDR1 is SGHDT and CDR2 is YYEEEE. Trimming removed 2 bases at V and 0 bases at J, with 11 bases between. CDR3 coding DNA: TGTGCCAGCAGCTTTCGGAGTATCACGAACACCGGGGAGCTGTTTTTT. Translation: CASSFRSITNTGELFF. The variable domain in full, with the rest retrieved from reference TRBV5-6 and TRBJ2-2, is DAGVTQSPTHLIKTRGQQVTLRCSPKSGHDTVSWYQQALGQGPQFIFQYYEEEERQRGNFPDRFSGHQFPNYSSELNVNALLLGDSALYLCASSFRSITNTGELFFGEGSRLTVL.

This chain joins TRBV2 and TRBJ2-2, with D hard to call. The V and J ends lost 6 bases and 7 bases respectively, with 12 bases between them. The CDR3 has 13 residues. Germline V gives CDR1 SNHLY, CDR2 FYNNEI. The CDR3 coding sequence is TGTGCCAGCAGATCTTATACGGTCGGGGAGCTGTTTTTT. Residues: CASRSYTVGELFF.

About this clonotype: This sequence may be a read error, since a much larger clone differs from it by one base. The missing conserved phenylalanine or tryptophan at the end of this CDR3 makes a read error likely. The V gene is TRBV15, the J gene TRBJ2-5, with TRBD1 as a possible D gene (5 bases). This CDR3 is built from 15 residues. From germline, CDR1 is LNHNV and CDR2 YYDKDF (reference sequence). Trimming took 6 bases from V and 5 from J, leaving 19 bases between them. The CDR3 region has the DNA TGTGCCACCAGTCTGGGGCCAGGTCTCCAGGAGACCCAGTACTGC. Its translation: CATSLGPGLQETQYC.

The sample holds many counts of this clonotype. CDR3 coding DNA: TGCAGTGCTAGGCTAGCGGGGGGAGATACGCAGTATTTT. Its translation: CSARLAGGDTQYF. The chain has TRBV20-1 and TRBJ2-3; 11 bases line up with TRBD2. CDR1 and CDR2 from the germline V gene are DFQATT and SNEGSKA (reference sequence). Trimming cost V 3 bases and J 5 bases; bases outside gene matches: 1. The CDR3 length is 13 residues.

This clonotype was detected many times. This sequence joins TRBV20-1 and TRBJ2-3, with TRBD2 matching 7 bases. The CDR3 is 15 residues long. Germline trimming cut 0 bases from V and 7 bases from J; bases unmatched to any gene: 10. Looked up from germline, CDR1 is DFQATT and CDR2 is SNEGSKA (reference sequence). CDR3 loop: CSARDSGTSAYTQYF. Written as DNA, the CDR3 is TGCAGTGCTAGAGACAGCGGGACTTCCGCGTATACGCAGTATTTT.

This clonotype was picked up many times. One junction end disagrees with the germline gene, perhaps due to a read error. The CDR3 spells CASSVVNGHTNSPLNF. For the CDR3, the DNA is TGCGCCAGCAGTGTGGTAAACGGACATACGAATTCACCCCTCAACTTT. V gene TRBV10-2 combines with J gene TRBJ1-6, with a tentative D call TRBD1 (5 bases). The CDR3 spans 16 residues. The germline V gene encodes CDR1 WSHSY and CDR2 SAAADI.

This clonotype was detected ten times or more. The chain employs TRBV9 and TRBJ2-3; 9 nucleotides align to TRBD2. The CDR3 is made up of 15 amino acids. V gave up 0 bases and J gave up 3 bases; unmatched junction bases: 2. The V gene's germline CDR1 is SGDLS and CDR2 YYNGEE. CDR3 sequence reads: CASSVGSGGTDTQYF. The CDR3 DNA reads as TGTGCCAGCAGCGTAGGGAGCGGGGGGACAGATACGCAGTATTTT.

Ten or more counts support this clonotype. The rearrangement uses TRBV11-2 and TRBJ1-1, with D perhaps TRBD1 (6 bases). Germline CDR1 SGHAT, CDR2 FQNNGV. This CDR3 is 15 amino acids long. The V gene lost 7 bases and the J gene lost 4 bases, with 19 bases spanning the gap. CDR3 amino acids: CASTISAGAFTEAFF. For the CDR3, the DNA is TGTGCCAGCACCATCTCGGCAGGGGCTTTCACTGAAGCTTTCTTT.

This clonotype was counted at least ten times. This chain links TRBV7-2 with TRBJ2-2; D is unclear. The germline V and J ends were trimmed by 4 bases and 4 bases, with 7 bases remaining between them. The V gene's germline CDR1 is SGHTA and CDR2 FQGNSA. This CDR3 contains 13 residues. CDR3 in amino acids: CASSYRGTGELFF. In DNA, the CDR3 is TGTGCCAGCAGCTACCGAGGCACCGGGGAGCTGTTTTTT. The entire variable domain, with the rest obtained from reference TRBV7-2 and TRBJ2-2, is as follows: GAGVSQSPSNKVTEKGKDVELRCDPISGHTALYWYRQSLGQGLEFLIYFQGNSAPDKSGLPSDRFSAERTGGSVSTLTIQRTQQEDSAVYLCASSYRGTGELFFGEGSRLTVL.

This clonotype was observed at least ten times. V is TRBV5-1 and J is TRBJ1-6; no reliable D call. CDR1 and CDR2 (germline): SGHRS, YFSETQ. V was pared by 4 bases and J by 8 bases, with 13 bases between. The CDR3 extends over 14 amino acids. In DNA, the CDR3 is TGCGCCAGCAGCGCCGTTAGGAGCGATTCACCCCTCCACTTT. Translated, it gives CASSAVRSDSPLHF. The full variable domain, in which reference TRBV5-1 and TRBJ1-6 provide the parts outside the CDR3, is KAGVTQTPRYLIKTRGQQVTLSCSPISGHRSVSWYQQTPGQGLQFLFEYFSETQRNKGNFPGRFSGRQFSNSRSEMNVSTLELGDSALYLCASSAVRSDSPLHFGNGTRLTVT.

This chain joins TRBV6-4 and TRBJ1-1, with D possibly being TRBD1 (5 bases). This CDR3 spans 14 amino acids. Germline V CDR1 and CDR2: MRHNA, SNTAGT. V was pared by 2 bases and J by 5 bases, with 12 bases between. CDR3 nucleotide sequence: TGTGCCAGCAGTGACCGGGGGTCGGGAACTGAAGCTTTCTTT. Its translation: CASSDRGSGTEAFF.

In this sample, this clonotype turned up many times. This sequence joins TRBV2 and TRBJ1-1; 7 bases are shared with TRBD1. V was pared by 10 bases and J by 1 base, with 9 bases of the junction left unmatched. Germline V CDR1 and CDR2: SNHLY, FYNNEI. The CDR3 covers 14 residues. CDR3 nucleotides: TGTGCCACTCAGATCGGACAGGAGAACACTGAAGCTTTCTTT. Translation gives CATQIGQENTEAFF.

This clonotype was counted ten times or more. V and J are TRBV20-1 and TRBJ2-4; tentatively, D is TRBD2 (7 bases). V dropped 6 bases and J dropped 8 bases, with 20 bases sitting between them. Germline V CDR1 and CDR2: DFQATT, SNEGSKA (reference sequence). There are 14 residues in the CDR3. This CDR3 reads CSAALRGGGDIQYF. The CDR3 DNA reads TGCAGTGCCGCCTTGAGGGGGGGAGGAGACATTCAGTACTTC.